This T cell receptor beta chain was documented in a study of T cell changes during pregnancy in multiple sclerosis. About this clone: One end of the junction varies from germline; a read error may be responsible.

Profiling relied on immunoSEQ multiplex PCR, and the TCRdb table lists in-frame clones only, not all of them. The sample yields about 27,000 clones, about nine tenths seen once. Germline assignment: CDR1 SGHDT and CDR2 YYEEEE. The CDR3 is 12 residues long. Here the sequenced sample was CD8+ T cells from peripheral blood mononuclear cells, taken in the second trimester of pregnancy. The gene calls are TRBV5-6 and TRBJ1-2; D possibly corresponds to TRBD1 (6 bases). The TCR comes from a female donor with multiple sclerosis, enrolled in a pregnancy study. The DNA for the CDR3 is TGTGCCAGCAGCTTGATTGTGGGGGCCCCATCCTTC. Encoded protein: CASSLIVGAPSF.